The entry that follows covers one T cell receptor beta chain sequence. Its antigen is still unknown. Between the trimmed V and J ends, which lost 2 bases and 6 bases, there was a span of 11 bases. The germline CDR1 and CDR2 sequences are SGDLS and YYNGEE. The CDR3 extends over 13 amino acids. This sample is drawn from a study of shared clonotypes between healthy human individuals. Whole-study results and caveats: Sharing across four donors was seen in approximately 5.2% of naive CD4 clonotypes.

Data came from immunoSEQ multiplex PCR; TCRdb stores just in-frame clones and leaves some out. The data contain approximately 1.5 million clones, 98% of them seen just once; the ten biggest clones take up 0.3% to 0.45%. This receptor was obtained from a man aged 25 to 40 in good health. What was sequenced was naive CD4+ T cells sorted from blood. The subset denotes: CD45RA+ positively selected. The chain combines TRBV9 with TRBJ1-2; perhaps TRBD1 as D (6 bases). CDR3 sequence: CASSVTGADGYTF. In nucleotides, the CDR3 is TGTGCCAGCAGCGTGACGGGGGCGGATGGCTACACCTTC. The full variable domain, in which reference TRBV9 and TRBJ1-2 provide the parts outside the CDR3, is DSGVTQTPKHLITATGQRVTLRCSPRSGDLSVYWYQQSLDQGLQFLIQYYNGEERAKGNILERFSAQQFPDLHSELNLSSLELGDSALYFCASSVTGADGYTFGSGTRLTVV.